The entry below describes one T cell receptor beta chain. Its antigen is still unknown. These data originate in a study of T cell responses to AZD1222 COVID-19 vaccine. Findings and limits, study-wide: A reported finding is that nearly half of spike-specific TCRs target unmutated variant regions. Females outnumbered males among donors, who were mostly white British; clonal diversity was possibly underestimated. The span of vaccine-associated CD4 TCRs extended across spike, with dominance at 160-218 and 743-854.

CDR1 and CDR2 (germline): LGHDT, YNNKEL (reference sequence). The V gene lost 3 bases and the J gene lost 4 bases, with 22 bases spanning the gap. This CDR3 has 17 residues. Libraries were prepared by immunoSEQ multiplex PCR; TCRdb keeps only in-frame clonotypes and omits some of them. The sample has about 270,000 clones; almost 95% are singletons. Doses given second, at about 4 or about 12 weeks, were pooled. The receptor's source is an adult who received the AZD1222 COVID-19 vaccine. The sequenced sample was peripheral blood, obtained 28 days after the second AZD1222 dose. This sequence joins TRBV3-1 (or the pseudogene TRBV3-2) and TRBJ2-7, with D unclear. CDR3 coding DNA: TGTGCCAGCAGCCATCTACCTTCCACGACCCGGCGATACGAGCAGTACTTC. It encodes CASSHLPSTTRRYEQYF.